Each of the 21 T cell receptor beta chains below was sequenced from the same sample in a study of CD8 T cells in ankylosing spondylitis. TCRdb reanalysed the 5' RACE reads using MiXCR and keeps one entry per CDR3 protein. The data contain some 300,000 distinct CDR3 sequences, about a fifth of them singletons. The specimen sequenced was blood, either unsorted or a sorted T cell fraction (not recorded which). The receptor source for this set is a female donor with ankylosing spondylitis or in good health (not recorded which).

J is TRBJ1-1 and V is TRBV5-1, with D possibly TRBD1 on 5 matching bases. The germline CDR1 and CDR2 sequences are SGHRS and YFSETQ. The V and J ends lost 0 bases and 4 bases respectively, with 7 bases between them. The CDR3 length is 13 residues. The CDR3 bases are TGCGCCAGCAGCTTGGCAGGGACCACTGAAGCTTTCTTT. As protein: CASSLAGTTEAFF.

This clonotype came up many times. V is TRBV20-1 and J is TRBJ2-7, with D possibly matching TRBD1 (6 bases). The ends were cut back, 5 bases at V and 6 bases at J, with 14 bases in the middle. Germline V gene data show CDR1 as DFQATT and CDR2 as SNEGSKA (reference sequence). The CDR3 contains 12 residues. CDR3 protein: CSAPLGGVEQYF. The CDR3 DNA reads TGCAGTGCTCCGCTAGGGGGTGTCGAGCAGTACTTC.

The chain has TRBV12-3 or TRBV12-4 and TRBJ1-5; 7 nucleotides line up with TRBD1. With 5 bases clipped from V and 7 bases from J, the junction kept 14 bases outside the gene matches. CDR3 length equals 16 residues. In nucleotides, the CDR3 is TGTGCCAGCAGTACTTACTTTACAGGGGCATTGCAGCCCCAGCATTTT. Protein: CASSTYFTGALQPQHF.

In its sample, this clonotype was seen a few times. V and J are TRBV20-1 and TRBJ1-1; no reliable D call. This CDR3 spans 11 amino acids. V was shortened by 6 bases and J by 5 bases, with 10 bases between the two germline ends. Germline loops: CDR1 DFQATT, CDR2 SNEGSKA (reference sequence). CDR3 in DNA: TGCAGTGCCACGCGACCGACTGAAGCTTTCTTT. Residues: CSATRPTEAFF.

This clonotype was picked up a small number of times. The V and J genes are TRBV20-1 and TRBJ2-7; 9 bases match TRBD2. Germline V gives CDR1 DFQATT, CDR2 SNEGSKA (reference sequence). The CDR3 consists of 17 residues. The V segment lost 0 bases and the J segment 2 bases; nucleotides outside the gene matches: 11. The CDR3 region has the DNA TGCAGTGCTAGAGAGGGGGGGCTAGCGGGGCGACCCTACGAGCAGTACTTC. Translation gives CSAREGGLAGRPYEQYF.

This clonotype was observed at least ten times. The genes are TRBV4-2 and TRBJ2-7, with D uncertain. V gave up 0 bases and J gave up 1 base, with 4 bases separating them. The germline V gene encodes CDR1 LGHNA and CDR2 YNFKEQ. The CDR3 is made up of 13 amino acids. CDR3 coding DNA: TGTGCCAGCAGCCAAGAGGGTTCCTACGAGCAGTACTTC. Residues: CASSQEGSYEQYF.

This clonotype was counted between two and nine times. The chain employs TRBV11-2 and TRBJ1-1, with a possible D match to TRBD1 (5 bases). Germline values: CDR1 SGHAT, CDR2 FQNNGV. Trimming pared 7 bases from V and 3 bases from J, leaving 12 bases between. This CDR3 is 13 amino acids long. CDR3: CASTTSGYTEAFF. CDR3 DNA sequence: TGTGCCAGCACCACTTCAGGGTACACTGAAGCTTTCTTT.

The chain recombines TRBV3-1 with TRBJ2-5; TRBD1 aligns across 9 bases. V shed 1 base, J shed 7 bases, and the junction held 13 bases outside the gene matches. Germline V CDR1 and CDR2: LGHDT, YNNKEL (reference sequence). CDR3 length: 17 residues. In nucleotides, the CDR3 is TGTGCCAGCAGCCAAGTGGCAGGGACAGGGCTGGTTGGGACCCAGTACTTC. It translates to CASSQVAGTGLVGTQYF.

The chain combines TRBV9 with TRBJ2-1, with D tentatively TRBD2 (6 bases). The CDR3 length is 15 residues. Trimming removed 4 bases from V and 3 bases from J, with 14 bases in between. Germline CDR1 SGDLS, CDR2 YYNGEE. CDR3 amino acids: CASSFREMNYNEQFF. Here the CDR3 DNA reads TGTGCCAGCAGCTTTCGGGAGATGAACTACAATGAGCAGTTCTTC.

V usage is TRBV10-3 and J usage is TRBJ2-1; 8 nucleotides line up with TRBD2. The CDR3 is made up of 15 amino acids. Trimming at V came to 1 base and at J to 5 bases, leaving 4 bases not matched to a gene. Germline-derived CDR1 and CDR2 are ENHRY and SYGVKD. The CDR3 region is CAISEFLLADNEQFF. The CDR3 coding sequence is TGTGCCATCAGTGAGTTCCTACTAGCGGACAATGAGCAGTTCTTC.

This clonotype appeared a few times. The rearrangement uses TRBV7-9 and TRBJ2-1; D unresolved. V lost 4 bases, J lost 0 bases, and 13 bases lay in between. The CDR3 is 16 residues long. The germline V gene encodes CDR1 SEHNR and CDR2 FQNEAQ (reference sequence). This chain's CDR3 is CASSSFARSSYNEQFF. The CDR3 DNA sequence: TGTGCCAGCAGCTCCTTCGCTCGAAGCTCCTACAATGAGCAGTTCTTC.

The CDR3 spells CASSTRTSGSLRSTGELFF. The CDR3 DNA follows: TGCGCCAGCAGCACGCGGACTAGCGGGAGCCTTCGGAGCACCGGGGAGCTGTTTTTT. V is TRBV5-1 and J is TRBJ2-2; 13 positions match TRBD2. The CDR3 covers 19 residues. V shed 4 bases, J shed 4 bases, and the junction held 13 bases outside the gene matches. Germline V CDR1 and CDR2: SGHRS, YFSETQ.

Written as DNA, the CDR3 is TGTGCCAGCAGCTTAGAAGGGACGTCCCCCCCCTACGAGCAGTACTTC. Encoded protein: CASSLEGTSPPYEQYF. The chain recombines TRBV11-3 with TRBJ2-7; D may be TRBD1 or TRBD2 (5 bases each). The CDR3 runs to 16 residues. V lost 0 bases and J lost 2, with 14 bases in between. Germline assignment: CDR1 SGHNT and CDR2 YENEEA. Supplemented by reference TRBV11-3 and TRBJ2-7, the full variable domain reads EAGVVQSPRYKIIEKKQPVAFWCNPISGHNTLYWYLQNLGQGPELLIRYENEEAVDDSQLPKDRFSAERLKGVDSTLKIQPAELGDSAVYLCASSLEGTSPPYEQYFGPGTRLTVT.

This clonotype has a handful of counts. The rearrangement links TRBV7-2 to TRBJ2-3; D uncertain. V dropped 1 base and J dropped 5 bases, with 10 bases sitting between them. The CDR3 spans 14 residues. Per the germline V gene, CDR1 is SGHTA and CDR2 is FQGNSA. The CDR3 coding sequence is TGTGCCAGCAGCTTAGAGCCCCTAGGAGATACGCAGTATTTT. Translated: CASSLEPLGDTQYF.

The J gene is TRBJ2-3, the V gene TRBV20-1; 15 positions agree with TRBD2. V gave up 2 bases and J gave up 3 bases; unmatched junction bases: 9. The CDR3 is 18 amino acids. In germline, CDR1 is DFQATT, CDR2 SNEGSKA (reference sequence). CDR3 sequence: CSARKRTSGRAGTDTQYF. The CDR3 DNA sequence: TGCAGTGCTAGAAAGCGGACTAGCGGGAGGGCCGGAACAGATACGCAGTATTTT.

This clonotype was found a few times. V gene TRBV9 combines with J gene TRBJ2-3, with 7 bases identical to TRBD1. This CDR3 is built from 15 residues. The germline CDR1 and CDR2 sequences are SGDLS and YYNGEE. V was pared by 6 bases and J by 2 bases, with 9 bases of the junction left unmatched. The CDR3 DNA reads TGTGCCAGCACCAGATGGGACAGCAACACAGATACGCAGTATTTT. Its protein product is CASTRWDSNTDTQYF.

This clonotype was seen ten or more times. V and J are TRBV7-7 and TRBJ2-2; D is undetermined. V was pared by 6 bases and J by 0 bases, with 5 bases between. CDR3 length equals 13 residues. Germline V gene sequence: CDR1 SSHAT, CDR2 FNYEAQ (reference sequence). CDR3 bases: TGTGCCAGCAGGTTCGCGAACACCGGGGAGCTGTTTTTT. Protein sequence: CASRFANTGELFF.

This rearrangement joins TRBV6-1 to TRBJ2-4; 7 bases map to TRBD1. This CDR3 comprises 13 residues. J was trimmed by 6 bases and V by 5 bases; bases with no gene match: 4. The V gene's germline CDR1 is MNHNS and CDR2 SASEGT. The DNA of the CDR3 is TGTGCCAGCAGTCGAGGGGGCACAAACATTCAGTACTTC. Residues: CASSRGGTNIQYF.

The table lists this clonotype with many counts. V gene TRBV6-5 combines with J gene TRBJ1-2; 7 bases map to TRBD1. The CDR3 loop spans 15 amino acids. Germline V lookup: CDR1 MNHEY, CDR2 SVGAGI. The V segment lost 2 bases and the J segment 5 bases; nucleotides outside the gene matches: 8. The CDR3 DNA is TGTGCCAGCAGTTACGCAGAGACAGGGAGATATGGCTACACCTTC. This gives the protein CASSYAETGRYGYTF.

This clonotype showed up just a few times. This chain connects TRBV20-1 to TRBJ2-1; TRBD2 might be the D (5 bases). Germline lookup yields CDR1 DFQATT and CDR2 SNEGSKA (reference sequence). This CDR3 is built from 13 residues. The CDR3 sequence is CRTRSVANPIQFF. CDR3 in DNA: TGCAGAACTAGGAGTGTTGCAAATCCGATTCAGTTCTTC.

This clonotype was observed once. This chain links TRBV7-9 with TRBJ2-7; TRBD2 is a possible D gene (5 bases). Trimming shortened V by 4 bases and J by 7 bases, and 11 bases separated the two germline ends. The CDR3 is 12 amino acids. Germline assignment: CDR1 SEHNR and CDR2 FQNEAQ (reference sequence). CDR3 in DNA: TGTGCCAGCAGCTCGGGGATCGGGGAGCAGTACTTC. It yields the protein CASSSGIGEQYF. The full variable domain, completed using reference TRBV7-9 and TRBJ2-7, is DTGVSQNPRHKITKRGQNVTFRCDPISEHNRLYWYRQTLGQGPEFLTYFQNEAQLEKSRLLSDRFSAERPKGSFSTLEIQRTEQGDSAMYLCASSSGIGEQYFGPGTRLTVT.